The present T cell receptor (beta chain) was sequenced within a study of cytomegalovirus exposure and HLA in healthy donors (dated by TCRdb to 2016 to 2017). As for the study more broadly: According to an earlier analysis of several hundred of the donors, 150 million to 200 million T cells yielded 100 million or so unique TCR beta sequences and 250 to 350 Gb of sequence data. Four to six DR-DQ haplotypes were handled as single units for association and clustering, since linkage in the cohort was strong. In a later genetic analysis, genome-wide SNP genotypes for about 55% of the roughly 700 donors were used, and that subset was treated as a discovery cohort. Rather than using new phenotypic data, the later analysis identified candidate immune exposures from TCR beta sequences and from how often those sequences occurred across donors. On average, 235,054 unique TCR beta nucleotide sequences were sequenced per donor among roughly 430 genotyped donors of the cohort, with roughly 20% of those sequences being non-productive. The study aimed to test whether cataloging public T cell receptors could reveal signatures of past pathogen exposure. An early release that covered some 640 HLA-typed donors contained about 300 gigabases of sequencing data and about 93 million unique TCR sequences. To predict cytomegalovirus infection status, the study combined high-throughput TCR immunosequencing, statistical association of individual TCRs with disease status, and machine learning. The T cell repertoires of under 700 subjects were profiled by immunosequencing and related to cytomegalovirus serostatus. To study patterns of TCR occurrence, a later analysis re-analyzed previously published TCR beta repertoires from around 670 donors and added high-resolution HLA genotyping. Donor age, sex, ethnicity and CMV serostatus were compiled alongside the repertoire data. Both class I and class II loci were covered by HLA typing, at four-digit resolution. The genetic ancestry cluster associated with self-reported Caucasian donors included around 76% of the 398 genotyped donors. All discovery cohort repertoires had been generated on a single sequencing platform. Besides the first cohort of some 670 subjects, a separate validation cohort made up of 90 to 150 different subjects was used. Typing coverage differed by locus: A, B, C, DRB1 and DQB1 were typed in roughly 620-630 donors, DQA1 in about 550, DPA1 in 600 to 610, and DPB1 in 400 to 490. To decide whether each TCR beta V gene segment behaved as functional or pseudogenic, an earlier analysis of 587 of the donors relied on high-throughput TCR beta sequencing.

From the cysteine up to the phenylalanine, the CDR3 has a length of 14 residues. Solely the CDR3 DNA is kept, with 42 bases framed from the first base. V is shortened by 2 bases, J by 6 bases, and the region joining them spans 13 bases. Looking up the germline V gene (reference sequence) yields CDR1 MNHEY and CDR2 SMNVEV. The cohort was made up of approximately 700 healthy bone marrow donors. At the time of sampling, all cohort members were nominally healthy, though unrecorded immune exposures were likely present. The donor tested CMV seropositive, placing the donor among the roughly 300 seropositive members of the cohort. A peripheral blood sample was provided by each donor, and peripheral blood mononuclear cells were used for TCR beta sequencing. The Qiagen DNeasy Blood Extraction Kit was used to extract genomic DNA from the blood cell samples. Library prep was done by the immunoSEQ multiplex PCR assay. For the multiplex PCR, a mixture combining 60 forward primers for TCR Vbeta segments and 13 reverse primers for TCR Jbeta segments was used. The CDR3 region of rearranged TCR beta genes was amplified from genomic DNA by a multiplex PCR assay. The amplified TCR beta libraries were sequenced on the Illumina HiSeq System as 87-base-pair reads. As for the authors' bioinformatics: A later analysis tallied roughly 78 million unique TCR beta chains across the 666 repertoires, and around 10 million of those chains were shared by two or more donors. To remove PCR and sequencing errors, raw reads were error-corrected and collapsed into unique sequences using a nearest-neighbor algorithm that merged closely related sequences. Alignment of CDR3 sequences to IMGT reference sequences was used to assign V, D and J gene segments. For a sequence to be retained, at least a six-nucleotide match to both a V gene segment and a J gene segment was required. A rearrangement counted as productive if the CDR3 had no stop codons and remained in frame with V and J, and every other rearrangement counted as non-productive. CDR3 was defined by IMGT convention, running from the second conserved V-encoded cysteine to the conserved J-encoded phenylalanine. In an earlier analysis of approximately 590 of the donors, sequences lacking an unambiguous match to a single V gene segment were excluded. In an earlier analysis of approximately 500 of the donors, a V segment was called functional when productive rearrangements were above 56.7%, and segregating when the standard deviation between donors exceeded 5%. A statistical classification framework was developed to diagnose cytomegalovirus status using the catalog of TCR beta chain sequences. A later analysis assigned V and J genes by comparing TCR nucleotide sequences with IMGT/GENE-DB human TR gene sequences. Using the TCRdist pipeline, a later analysis assigned CDR3 sequences along with most-parsimonious VDJ recombination scenarios. In a later analysis, each TCR beta chain was defined by its CDR3 amino acid sequence together with its V-gene family, and reads without a unique V-gene family were excluded. To address suspected cross-contamination and a sequencing artifact, a later analysis removed around 590 highly shared, low-generation-probability nucleotide sequences. A later analysis calculated a clonal expansion index for each public chain from normalized within-repertoire ranks of inferred template counts. Generation probabilities in a later analysis came from a VDJ recombination model fitted to out-of-frame rearrangements, and those results were checked against IGoR. In a later analysis, hypergeometric tests were used to score TCR-TCR, TCR-HLA and TCR-CMV co-occurrence, with a repertoire-size bias correction applied to TCR pairs. A later analysis estimated false discovery rates by permuting HLA or CMV assignments 20 times. In a later analysis, co-occurring TCRs were grouped with DBSCAN, and TCRdist sequence similarity was added when clustering was performed within HLA-allele-positive subsets. Repertoires with fewer than 30,000 or more than 120,000 public chains, plus five repertoires with anomalous nucleotide sharing, were excluded from co-occurrence clustering. What TCRdb holds here is the immuneACCESS table cut down to in-frame rearrangements. Part of the clones is not present; checked against another copy, under half of the missing clones reflect an unresolved V gene, and the others are unexplained. V, J and clone size were drawn from that table, and D and trimming were deduced from the DNA. The sample table holds some 120,000 clones, of which roughly 85% were seen once. The ten largest clonotypes hold roughly 20% of the sample.

Points on this clone: It lacks a known antigen. Per-base quality was not reported, and no clone a single base away is much larger than it.

Results and caveats for the whole study, not just this receptor: The authors suggested that the approach could potentially be extended to other disease states and immunological phenotypes. A later analysis found that HLA-associated TCR beta chains were more clonally expanded and had lower generation probabilities than equally common non-associated chains. Because counts were too low, roughly 18 rarely observed V segments, including chromosome 9 orphons, were left out of the earlier analysis of 587 of the donors. A cluster of highly shared sequence variants was judged likely to be a technical artifact of the sequencing pipeline. The study listed 170 or so TCR beta chains as associated with cytomegalovirus. A later genetic analysis reported fewer N-insertions in productive TCRs among donors in an Asian-associated ancestry cluster than the roughly 720-donor mean. At a false discovery rate of 0.05, a later analysis linked 16,000 or so TCR beta sequences to specific HLA alleles. When HLA alleles, especially DR and DQ, strongly co-occurred, TCR associations were difficult to assign to individual alleles. In a later genetic analysis, a missense DCLRE1C variant was associated with V-gene and J-gene trimming of TCR beta chains, and the association was replicated in an independent cohort. Immune exposure information for the cohort was limited to CMV serostatus. Several of the top co-occurrence clusters appeared to be linked to parvovirus B19, influenza, CMV and Epstein-Barr virus, according to a later analysis. Presence/absence analyses assumed roughly uniform sequencing depth across donors, an assumption that may not hold. Three of the identified cytomegalovirus-associated TCR beta chains were confirmed in vitro to be specific for cytomegalovirus antigens. Because some donors lacked HLA typing at each locus, the association tests relied only on the typed subset. While some public TCRs were present in many individuals, most TCR sequences turned up only very rarely across donors. A later analysis found that TCR association rates varied across HLA loci, with DRB1 alleles showing the most associated TCRs and HLA-C alleles the fewest. The classifier was reported to diagnose cytomegalovirus status with high specificity and sensitivity in both the original cohort and the validation cohort. A further reported finding was that TCR beta sequences accurately predicted the HLA-A and HLA-B alleles for most subjects in the first cohort. Linkage disequilibrium might explain the correlated functional status among segregating V segments, but an unknown experimental factor could not be excluded. In this cohort, only TCR beta chains were sequenced, and detectable features were limited by the absence of alpha or paired-chain data. Broadly in line with IMGT annotations, most TCR beta V segments showed up in productive rearrangements about 87% or about 30% of the time in an earlier analysis of 450 to 600 of the donors. In a later analysis, most CMV-associated TCR beta chains were found to appear HLA-restricted, with HLA associations seemingly driven largely by CMV exposure. Because the 87-base-pair reads could not distinguish some IMGT-functional V segments, including TRBV6-2 and TRBV6-3, those segments were excluded.

Sample: PBMCs. The chain was built from TRBV27 and TRBJ1-2; TRBD1 is a possible D gene, resting on 5 matching bases. The TCR comes from a man younger than 35 in good health and CMV-seropositive. The CDR3 loop reads CASSLAGGDDGYTF. The base sequence is TGTGCCAGCAGTTTAGCCGGAGGGGACGATGGCTACACCTTC.